The clone carrying this T cell receptor beta chain showed up many times. Its antigen is not known. This record belongs to a study of blood T cells in healthy people across ages. Whole-study results and caveats: Age advanced and TCR beta diversity per million T cells fell, roughly linearly. Correlation between TCR beta diversity and naive T cell percentage was strong. Estimates drawn from one million T cells were deemed to understate diversity. Long-lived donors had more naive CD4+ cells and higher diversity than aged donors.

A second PCR, run for roughly 7 to 12 cycles, used a sample-barcoded 5' primer plus a J-beta primer mix. TCRdb re-called the 5' RACE reads with MiXCR, one entry per CDR3 protein. In the table there are 1.5 million to 2 million distinct CDR3 sequences, roughly 27% of which are singletons. Germline lookup yields CDR1 MNHEY and CDR2 SVGAGI. This CDR3 comprises 14 residues. With V trimmed by 6 bases and J by 0 bases, 4 bases remained unmatched. The sequencing sample was made of blood. The V call is TRBV6-5, the J call TRBJ2-5, with 7 bases lining up with TRBD1. This clonotype was obtained from a woman aged 25 to 39 in good health. The CDR3 loop is CASSQGQNQETQYF. The CDR3 nucleotides are TGTGCCAGCAGCCAGGGACAGAACCAAGAGACCCAGTACTTC.